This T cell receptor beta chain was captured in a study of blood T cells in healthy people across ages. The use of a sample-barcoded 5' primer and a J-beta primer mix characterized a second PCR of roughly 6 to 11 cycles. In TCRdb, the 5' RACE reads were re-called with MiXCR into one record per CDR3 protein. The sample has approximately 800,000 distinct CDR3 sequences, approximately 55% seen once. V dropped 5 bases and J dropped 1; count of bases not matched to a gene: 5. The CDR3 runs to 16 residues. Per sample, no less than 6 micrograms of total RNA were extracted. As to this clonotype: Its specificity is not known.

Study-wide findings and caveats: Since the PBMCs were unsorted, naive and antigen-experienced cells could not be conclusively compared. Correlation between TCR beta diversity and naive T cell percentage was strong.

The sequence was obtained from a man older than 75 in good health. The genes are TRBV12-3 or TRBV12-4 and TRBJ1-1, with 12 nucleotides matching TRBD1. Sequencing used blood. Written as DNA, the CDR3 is TGTGCCAGCAGTAAACCGGGACAGGGGGCGAACACTGAAGCTTTCTTT. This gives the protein CASSKPGQGANTEAFF.